The sequence of this T cell receptor beta chain was determined in a study of cytotoxic CD8 clonotypes in ibrutinib-treated CLL. Study at large: The cohort had about a dozen relapsed/refractory and around 15 treatment-naive patients, 17 IGHV unmutated.

The planned depth of sequencing spanned 1 in 200,000 to 1 in 1 million T cells. Repertoires were generated with immunoSEQ multiplex PCR, while TCRdb's copy carries only in-frame clones and drops some. The sample has 58,000 or so clones, around 60% seen once. This specimen consisted of PBMCs, obtained after 12 months of ibrutinib treatment. The clonotype comes from a human donor with chronic lymphocytic leukemia.

The CDR3, as DNA: TGTGCCAGCAGCTTAGACACCGGGGAGCTGTTTTTT. Protein product: CASSLDTGELFF. The chain links TRBV7-2 to TRBJ2-2; D call uncertain. The CDR3 covers 12 residues. Germline CDR1 is SGHTA and CDR2 is FQGNSA. Trimming removed 1 base at V and 3 bases at J, with 0 bases between.